These T cell receptor beta chains were read from a single sample in a study of blood T cells in healthy people across ages. TCRdb re-analysed the 5' RACE reads in MiXCR, keeping a single row per CDR3 protein. The sample consists of fewer than 1,000,000 distinct CDR3 sequences, 44% of them appearing once. The material sequenced was blood. The source of these receptors is a man aged 60-69 years in good health. Both conserved end residues are part of each CDR3. The order of the fields is V gene, J gene, clone size, CDR3 protein. A clone size is listed for some rows: how often the clone was seen (once, few, many), or a class if it is expanded.

TRBV12-3/TRBV12-4	TRBJ2-5	-	CASSFRSREQYF
TRBV11-1	TRBJ2-7	-	CASSLENFPAYEQYF
TRBV30	TRBJ2-3	-	CAWSVETGSTDTQYF
TRBV5-1	TRBJ2-5	-	CASSLALGAPQETQYF
TRBV5-4	-	once	CASSLEVGVNEQYF
TRBV5-1	TRBJ2-1	many	CASSLSFDEQFF
TRBV7-6	TRBJ2-7	-	CANSLSGSHYEQYF
TRBV14	TRBJ1-2	-	CASSQAGASYGYTF
TRBV14	TRBJ2-1	few	CASRLRGASYNEQFF
TRBV18	TRBJ2-7	-	CASSPLEGGEIYEQYF
TRBV7-9	-	-	CASSSGLGDTTETQYF
TRBV9	TRBJ1-1	-	CASSTRPENTEAFF
TRBV5-1	TRBJ2-7	-	CASSLGPDRASSYEQYF
TRBV5-1	TRBJ1-6	once	CASSAGDRGYSPLHF
TRBV20-1	TRBJ2-3	-	CSARDYSPGDTQYF
TRBV7-8	TRBJ1-6	few	CASSLAMNEGLWNSPLHF
TRBV12-3/TRBV12-4	TRBJ1-5	-	CASSLSPDYSNQPQHF
TRBV2	-	few	CASRQGEYEQYF